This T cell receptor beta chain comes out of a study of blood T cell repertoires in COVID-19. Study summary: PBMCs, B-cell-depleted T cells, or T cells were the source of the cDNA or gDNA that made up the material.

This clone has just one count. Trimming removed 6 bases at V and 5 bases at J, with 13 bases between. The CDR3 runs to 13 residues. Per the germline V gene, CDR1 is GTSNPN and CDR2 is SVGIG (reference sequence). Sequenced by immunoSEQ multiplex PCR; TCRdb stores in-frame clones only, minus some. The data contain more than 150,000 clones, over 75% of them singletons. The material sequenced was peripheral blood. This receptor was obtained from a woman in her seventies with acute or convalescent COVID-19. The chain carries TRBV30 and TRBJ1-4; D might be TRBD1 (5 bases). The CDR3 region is CACNGGMNEKLFF. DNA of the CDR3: TGTGCCTGTAACGGGGGGATGAATGAAAAACTGTTTTTT.